Shown below are 7 T cell receptor beta chains from a single sample sequenced in a study of neurological immune-mediated disorders (dated by TCRdb to the late 2010s). Libraries came from 5' RACE. The sequencer listed for this sample is Illumina HiSeq 2500. TCRdb reprocessed the public reads (quality trimming at Q25 with fastp, clone calling with MiXCR) and kept in-frame beta chains. Each record represents a unique CDR3 protein, reported with the most common genes and DNA among its rows. The sample table shows over 13,000 distinct CDR3 sequences, and 5.5% to 7% are seen once. The top ten constitute approximately 24% of the sample. Sequencing input: CD8+ T cells from blood. The receptors were sampled from a woman between 40 and 55 years old in good health.

This clonotype was seen at least ten times. The chain joins TRBV10-3 to TRBJ2-1; D gene ambiguous. Per the germline V gene, CDR1 is ENHRY and CDR2 is SYGVKD. Trimming removed 0 bases at V and 6 bases at J, with 3 bases between. The CDR3 is 12 amino acids. The CDR3 region is CAISESGNEQFF. CDR3 DNA sequence: TGTGCCATCAGTGAGTCGGGCAATGAGCAGTTCTTC.

This clonotype has at least ten counts. The chain has TRBV9 and TRBJ2-7; D may be TRBD1 (6 bases). The CDR3 spans 13 residues. Looked up from germline, CDR1 is SGDLS and CDR2 is YYNGEE. V was clipped by 4 bases and J by 6 bases, with 14 bases between them. The CDR3 protein is CASSSPAGVEQYF. CDR3 coding DNA: TGTGCCAGCAGCTCACCCGCAGGGGTCGAGCAGTACTTC.

This clonotype was seen ten or more times. The gene calls are TRBV10-2 and TRBJ2-7; 7 bases align to TRBD2. The trim removed 3 bases at V and 1 base at J, leaving 3 bases unmatched. Per the germline V gene, CDR1 is WSHSY and CDR2 is SAAADI. The CDR3 length is 14 residues. CDR3 loop: CASSDGLGSYEQYF. Here the CDR3 DNA reads TGCGCCAGCAGTGACGGACTAGGATCCTACGAGCAGTACTTC.

In this sample, this clonotype turned up many times. The chain has TRBV5-1 and TRBJ1-2; perhaps TRBD1 as D (5 bases). Germline CDR1 is SGHRS and CDR2 is YFSETQ. V gave up 2 bases and J gave up 5 bases, with 10 bases separating them. CDR3 size: 13 residues. CDR3 region: CASSFSGTYGYTF. The DNA for the CDR3 is TGCGCCAGCAGCTTTAGCGGGACGTATGGCTACACCTTC.

This clonotype is medium-sized. This chain joins TRBV28 and TRBJ2-7; D remains ambiguous. V was cut by 6 bases and J by 4 bases, with 10 bases left in between. CDR3 length: 12 amino acids. Germline V lookup: CDR1 MDHEN, CDR2 SYDVKM. The CDR3 here is CASSWVGYEQYF. The CDR3 region has the DNA TGTGCCAGCAGCTGGGTCGGATACGAGCAGTACTTC.

This clonotype came up many times. The chain couples TRBV6-2 or TRBV6-3 to TRBJ1-1; TRBD1 is a possible D gene (5 bases). The CDR3 consists of 16 residues. V was clipped by 7 bases and J by 5 bases, with 23 bases between them. Germline-derived CDR1 and CDR2 are MNHEY and SVGEGT. The CDR3 protein is CASTRDGQGRRTEAFF. In nucleotides, the CDR3 is TGTGCCAGCACCAGGGATGGGCAGGGAAGACGGACTGAAGCTTTCTTT.

There are many counts of this clonotype. This rearrangement joins TRBV20-1 to TRBJ2-5; the D gene is possibly TRBD2 (7 bases). Deletions cut 4 bases from V and 4 bases from J, with 16 bases between. CDR1 and CDR2 (germline): DFQATT, SNEGSKA (reference sequence). The CDR3 runs 14 residues. CDR3 sequence reads: CSAMGHGGRETQYF. The CDR3 DNA reads as TGCAGTGCTATGGGCCACGGGGGGCGAGAGACCCAGTACTTC.